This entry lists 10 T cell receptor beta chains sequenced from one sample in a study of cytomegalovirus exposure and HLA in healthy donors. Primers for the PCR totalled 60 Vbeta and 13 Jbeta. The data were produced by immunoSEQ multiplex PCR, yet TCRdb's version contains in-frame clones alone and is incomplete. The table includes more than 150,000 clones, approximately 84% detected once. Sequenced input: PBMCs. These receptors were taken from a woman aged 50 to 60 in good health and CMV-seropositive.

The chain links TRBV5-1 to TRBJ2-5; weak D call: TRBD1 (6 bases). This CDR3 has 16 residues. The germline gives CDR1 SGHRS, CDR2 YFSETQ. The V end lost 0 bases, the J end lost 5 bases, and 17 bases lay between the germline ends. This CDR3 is CASSLGGLQGWETQYF. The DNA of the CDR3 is TGCGCCAGCAGCTTGGGGGGATTACAGGGTTGGGAGACCCAGTACTTC.

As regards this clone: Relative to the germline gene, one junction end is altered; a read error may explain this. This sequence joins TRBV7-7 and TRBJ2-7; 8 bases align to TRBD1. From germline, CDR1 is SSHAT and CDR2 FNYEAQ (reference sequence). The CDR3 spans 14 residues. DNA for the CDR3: TGTGCTAGCAGCGTCGGGACAGGCACCTACGAGCAGTACTTC. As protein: CASSVGTGTYEQYF.

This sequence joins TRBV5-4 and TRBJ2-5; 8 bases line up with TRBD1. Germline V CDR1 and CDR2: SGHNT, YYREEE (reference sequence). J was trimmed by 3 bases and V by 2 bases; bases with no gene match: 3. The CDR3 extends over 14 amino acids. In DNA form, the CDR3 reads TGTGCCAGCAGCTTACCGACAGGGGAAGAGACCCAGTACTTC. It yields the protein CASSLPTGEETQYF.

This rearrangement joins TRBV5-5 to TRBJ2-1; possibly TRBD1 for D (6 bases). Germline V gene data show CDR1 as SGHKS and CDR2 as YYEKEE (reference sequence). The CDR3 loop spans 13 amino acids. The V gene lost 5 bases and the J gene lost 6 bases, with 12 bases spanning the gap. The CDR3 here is CASSYGTFNEQFF. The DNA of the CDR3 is TGTGCCAGCAGTTACGGGACATTCAATGAGCAGTTCTTC.

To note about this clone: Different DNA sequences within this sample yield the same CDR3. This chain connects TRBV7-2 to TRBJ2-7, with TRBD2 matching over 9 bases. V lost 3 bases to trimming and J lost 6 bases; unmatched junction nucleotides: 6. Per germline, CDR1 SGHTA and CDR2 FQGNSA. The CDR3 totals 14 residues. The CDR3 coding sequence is TGTGCCAGCAGCTTTAGCGGGGGCACGGGCGAGCAGTACTTC. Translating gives CASSFSGGTGEQYF.

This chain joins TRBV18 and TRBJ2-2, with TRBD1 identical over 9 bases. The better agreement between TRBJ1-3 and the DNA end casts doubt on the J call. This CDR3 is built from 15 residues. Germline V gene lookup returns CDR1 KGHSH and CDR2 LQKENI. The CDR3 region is CASSTGTGQGNTIYF. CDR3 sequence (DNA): TGTGCCAGCTCAACCGGGACAGGGCAAGGAAACACCATATATTTT.

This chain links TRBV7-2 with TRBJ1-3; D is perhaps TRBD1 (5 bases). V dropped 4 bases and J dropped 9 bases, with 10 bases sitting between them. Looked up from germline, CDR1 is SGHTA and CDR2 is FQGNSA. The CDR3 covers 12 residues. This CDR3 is CASSSPGGTIYF. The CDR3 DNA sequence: TGTGCCAGCAGCTCCCCGGGGGGCACCATATATTTT.

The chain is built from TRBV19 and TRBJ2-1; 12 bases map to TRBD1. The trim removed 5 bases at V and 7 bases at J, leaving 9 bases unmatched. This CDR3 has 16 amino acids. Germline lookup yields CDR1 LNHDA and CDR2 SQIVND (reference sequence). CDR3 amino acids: CASSSARDRGRNEQFF. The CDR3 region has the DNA TGTGCCAGTAGTTCAGCTAGGGACAGGGGGCGGAATGAGCAGTTCTTC.

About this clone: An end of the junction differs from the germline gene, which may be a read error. The CDR3 coding sequence is TGCAGCGTTGAAGATTCTGGTAGCGGGCTATACAATGGGCAGTTCTTC. As protein: CSVEDSGSGLYNGQFF. V gene TRBV29-1 combines with J gene TRBJ2-1, with TRBD2 matching 7 bases. CDR3 length equals 16 residues. Germline CDR1 is SQVTM and CDR2 is ANQGSEA.

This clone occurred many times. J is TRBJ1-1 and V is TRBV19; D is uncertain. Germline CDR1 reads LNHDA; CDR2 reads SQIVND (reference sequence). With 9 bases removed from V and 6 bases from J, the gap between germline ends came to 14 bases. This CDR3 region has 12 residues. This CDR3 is CASRGMVAEAFF. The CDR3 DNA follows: TGTGCCAGCAGAGGGATGGTGGCTGAAGCTTTCTTT.